Shown below are 6 T cell receptor beta chains from a single sample sequenced in a study of shared clonotypes between healthy human individuals. Clones were read by immunoSEQ multiplex PCR, and TCRdb kept only the in-frame ones, dropping some. The table has some 2,500,000 clones, roughly 93% seen once. Sequenced material: naive CD4+ T cells from PBMCs. Subset meaning: CD45RA+ positively selected. The source of these receptors is a man aged 18 to 30 in good health. Some clones in this sample may be carry-over from other donors' samples.

This chain links TRBV6-1 with TRBJ2-6; unclear D gene. Looked up from germline, CDR1 is MNHNS and CDR2 is SASEGT. CDR3 length: 15 residues. Trimming cost V 2 bases and J 2 bases, with 7 bases left between them. Here the CDR3 reads CASSEHSAGANVLTF. DNA of the CDR3: TGTGCCAGCAGTGAACACAGCGCTGGGGCCAACGTCCTGACTTTC.

Notes on this clone: This sample also contains other DNA sequences that code for the same CDR3. The gene calls are TRBV2 and TRBJ2-3; D gene uncertain. V was pared by 0 bases and J by 6 bases, with 7 bases between. The CDR3 length is 13 residues. Germline assignment: CDR1 SNHLY and CDR2 FYNNEI. This CDR3 is CASSEAPPDTQYF. The CDR3 DNA is TGTGCCAGCAGTGAAGCCCCCCCGGATACGCAGTATTTT.

This chain uses TRBV18 with TRBJ2-1; 11 positions agree with TRBD2. V trimming: 1 base; J trimming: 5 bases; junction bases outside the gene matches: 1. Germline V gene data show CDR1 as KGHSH and CDR2 as LQKENI. This CDR3 is 15 amino acids long. The CDR3 DNA reads as TGTGCCAGCTCACCACTAGCGGGAGGGGACAATGAGCAGTTCTTC. This codes for CASSPLAGGDNEQFF.

The gene calls are TRBV30 and TRBJ2-7, with D perhaps being TRBD1 or TRBD2 (5 bases each). Trimming pared 1 base from V and 7 bases from J, leaving 11 bases between. The length of the CDR3 is 12 residues. Germline CDR1 GTSNPN, CDR2 SVGIG (reference sequence). The CDR3 sequence is CAWSGGIGEQYF. The CDR3 region has the DNA TGTGCCTGGAGTGGGGGGATAGGGGAGCAGTACTTC.

A single count supports this clone. The chain couples TRBV5-4 to TRBJ2-2; D not certain. Germline CDR1 and CDR2: SGHNT and YYREEE (reference sequence). Between the trimmed V and J ends, which lost 1 base and 2 bases, there was a span of 6 bases. The CDR3 contains 14 residues. The CDR3 sequence: CASSLTSNTGELFF. The CDR3 DNA reads TGTGCCAGCAGCTTGACCTCTAACACCGGGGAGCTGTTTTTT. The full variable domain, in which reference TRBV5-4 and TRBJ2-2 provide the parts outside the CDR3, is ETGVTQSPTHLIKTRGQQVTLRCSSQSGHNTVSWYQQALGQGPQFIFQYYREEENGRGNFPPRFSGLQFPNYSSELNVNALELDDSALYLCASSLTSNTGELFFGEGSRLTVL.

The rearrangement links TRBV7-9 to TRBJ1-1, with 9 nucleotides matching TRBD1. The CDR3 has 18 amino acids. V lost 5 bases and J lost 0; bases outside the gene matches: 13. CDR1 is SEHNR, CDR2 FQNEAQ, per germline (reference sequence). This chain's CDR3 is CASSLTPGTGPMNTEAFF. The CDR3 DNA reads TGTGCCAGCAGCCTAACCCCCGGGACAGGGCCTATGAACACTGAAGCTTTCTTT.